The 6 T cell receptor beta chains below were found in one sample sequenced in a study of tumor-infiltrating lymphocytes in primary liver carcinoma. TCR beta cDNA was prepared out of 450 to 500 ng total RNA by means of a constant-region primer. Construction of TCR beta libraries relied on three successive nested multiplex PCR rounds employing slightly modified ARM-PCR. For about 11 cycles apiece, the opening two PCR rounds ran with TRBV1-TRBV30 forward primers and a C-beta reverse primer. TCRdb re-called the multiplex PCR reads through MiXCR, storing one row per CDR3 protein. The table has fewer than 350,000 distinct CDR3 sequences, 65% seen once. Germline DNA was extracted alongside blood RNA, which was obtained from unsorted whole blood. Sequences were obtained from peripheral blood. The receptors come from a man aged 35 to 55 with primary liver carcinoma and hepatitis B virus infection.

As concerns this clonotype: As the CDR3 is not closed by the conserved phenylalanine or tryptophan, this likely results from a read error. The chain links TRBV11-2 to TRBJ2-3; D may be TRBD1 or TRBD2 (6 bases each). The CDR3 totals 16 residues. Looked up from germline, CDR1 is SGHAT and CDR2 is FQNNGV. CDR3 residues: CAGSLRRGYSTDTQYS. The DNA of the CDR3 is TGTGCCGGCAGCTTACGGAGGGGGTATAGCACAGATACACAGTATTCT.

Remarks on this clonotype: One end of the junction does not line up with germline, which may come from a read error. The CDR3 spells CASSLAGKYEQYF. The CDR3 nucleotides are TGCGCCAGTAGCTTGGCCGGAAAATACGAGCAGTACTTC. The chain is built from TRBV5-1 and TRBJ2-7; D gene ambiguous. The CDR3 has 13 amino acids. CDR1 SGHRS and CDR2 YFSETQ come from the germline V gene.

J is TRBJ2-7 and V is TRBV11-1; D may be TRBD1 or TRBD2 (5 bases each). V was cut by 4 bases and J by 0 bases, with 13 bases left in between. The germline V gene has CDR1 SGHAT and CDR2 FQDESV (reference sequence). CDR3 size: 15 residues. The CDR3 loop reads CASSSTDGTSYEQYF. The CDR3 region has the DNA TGTGCCAGCAGCTCAACTGACGGGACCTCCTACGAGCAGTACTTC.

Remarks on this clonotype: It may be a read error: a sequence one base away is much more abundant. V gene TRBV6-5 combines with J gene TRBJ2-1; 9 positions agree with TRBD2. Germline CDR1 is MNHEY and CDR2 is SVGAGI. The CDR3 sequence is 15 residues long. With 5 bases clipped from V and 5 bases from J, the junction kept 7 bases outside the gene matches. In nucleotides, the CDR3 is TGTGCCAGCAGTCAGTCAGCGGGAGGTAACAATGAGCAGTTCTTC. It specifies CASSQSAGGNNEQFF.

Comments on this clonotype: This clone may be a read error of a much larger clone one base away. The chain couples TRBV14 to TRBJ2-5; 10 positions agree with TRBD1. The CDR3 contains 17 residues. Germline assignment: CDR1 SGHDN and CDR2 FVKESK. The CDR3 sequence is CASSPTTGQGTGETHYF. The CDR3 nucleotides are TGTGCCAGCAGCCCGACCACGGGACAGGGGACGGGAGAGACCCATTACTTC.

Of note for this clonotype: The junction departs from germline at one end; a sequencing error may be responsible. The chain carries TRBV5-1 and TRBJ2-5; 8 bases align to TRBD2. CDR1 is SGHRS, CDR2 YFSETQ, per germline. The CDR3 extends over 16 amino acids. The CDR3, as DNA: TGCGTCAGCAGCTTCCTCCCAGCGGGAGTGGGGGAGACCCAGTACTTC. Translated: CVSSFLPAGVGETQYF.